The clone carrying this TCR beta chain was seen just once. Antigen: not known. Germline values: CDR1 MNHNY, CDR2 SVGAGI (reference sequence). The CDR3 length is 14 residues. V shed 10 bases and J shed 0 bases, with 16 bases lying between them. TCRdb keeps only in-frame clones here, not all; method: immunoSEQ multiplex PCR. The table lists some 25,000 clones, 88% of them singletons, with roughly 10% in the top ten. This entry is derived from a study of T cells in localized non-small cell lung cancer. Study observations and caveats: Among the tissues sampled, uninvolved adjacent lung had the highest T cell clonality, above tumor. Increased T cell density in blood showed an association with longer overall survival. There were a median roughly 61 of the top 100 tumor clones appearing in adjacent lung.

Sample: peripheral blood mononuclear cells, taken before any cancer treatment. This TCR was sampled from a woman aged 35 to 70 with stage III lung adenocarcinoma. This rearrangement joins TRBV6-6 to TRBJ2-7, with D tentatively TRBD2 (5 bases). Here the CDR3 reads CATSGLVVSYEQYF. CDR3 DNA sequence: TGTGCCACGAGTGGACTGGTAGTCTCCTACGAGCAGTACTTC.